This is a list of T cell receptor beta chains from one sample in a study of response to subunit inactivated influenza vaccine. One entry per CDR3 protein, called by TCRdb with MiXCR from the RT-PCR reads. The sample records more than 450,000 distinct CDR3 sequences, around 8% being singletons. The input for sequencing was PBMCs from blood, taken around 25 months after vaccination. The receptors shown here come from a man aged 50-75 years who received an inactivated influenza vaccine. Both conserved end residues are part of each CDR3.

v_gene	CDR3aa
TRBV6-2/TRBV6-3	CASKASGPTDTQYF
TRBV24-1	CATSASGANTGELFF
TRBV7-2	CASSPVGGGYEQYF
TRBV11-2	CASSPTGGLVNTGELFF
TRBV19	CASSKSQGAYNEQFF
TRBV10-3	CAISNPEPLHF
TRBV7-2	CASASERNYMNSEAFF
TRBV29-1	CSVRRLFTDTQYF
TRBV28	CASIPNPGTGGFGELFF
TRBV4-1	CASSQDQINQPQHF
TRBV20-1	CSATPSGMSSYEQYF
TRBV10-3	CAIIIEGGGQGYNEQYF
TRBV20-1	CSATGLAFSSTDTQYF
TRBV20-1	CSARDPGRGTEAFF
TRBV3-1	CASSRRGQPTHEQYF
TRBV5-6	CASSKPTSGGGWGTDTQYF
TRBV6-2/TRBV6-3	CASSPLTGGRYNEQFF
TRBV20-1	CSAGKIPGQGGSYNSPLHF
TRBV4-2	CASSPPGAGGVGNTEAFF
TRBV7-2	CASSLSGGRDTQYF
TRBV20-1	CSASKKGTSGRDGGEQFF
TRBV28	CASSSAGTGGSGELFF
TRBV20-1	CSAIPGQGSYEQYF
TRBV6-2/TRBV6-3	CASSYPPLDTQYF
TRBV11-3	CASSLGGGGFNEQFF
TRBV25-1	CASSDSSGYTDTQYF
TRBV20-1	CSASHGENTEAFF
TRBV5-4	CASSLAGGGFTDTQYF
TRBV9	CASSSGTNTDTQYF
TRBV12-3/TRBV12-4	CASSRTGPPQDTIYF
TRBV20-1	CSARAGSTNTGELFF
TRBV18	CASSPPQSRNTEAFF
TRBV3-2	CASSPVRDPWFEQYF
TRBV6-5	CASSYGSSPPQHF
TRBV27	CASRGVSTDTQYF
TRBV19	CASSIGGTAGELFF
TRBV7-2	CASSDRTRDTQYF
TRBV13	CASSLTGRVGEQFF
TRBV10-3	CAISDHGGGNQPQHF
TRBV3-1	CASRHESGAYNEKLFF
TRBV5-1	CASSLGQVNDSPLHF
TRBV28	CASSLSYRGPTGELFF
TRBV7-6	CASSLDGGTGTQYF